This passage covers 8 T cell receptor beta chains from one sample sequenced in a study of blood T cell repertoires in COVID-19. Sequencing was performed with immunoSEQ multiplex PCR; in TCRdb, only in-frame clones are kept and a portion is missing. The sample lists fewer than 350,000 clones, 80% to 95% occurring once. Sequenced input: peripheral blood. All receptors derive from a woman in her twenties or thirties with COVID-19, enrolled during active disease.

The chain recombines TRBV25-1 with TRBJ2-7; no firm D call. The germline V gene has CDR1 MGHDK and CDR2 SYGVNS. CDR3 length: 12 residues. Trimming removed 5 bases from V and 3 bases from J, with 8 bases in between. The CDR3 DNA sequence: TGTGCCAGCAGTAGTCTAATCTACGAGCAGTACTTC. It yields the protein CASSSLIYEQYF.

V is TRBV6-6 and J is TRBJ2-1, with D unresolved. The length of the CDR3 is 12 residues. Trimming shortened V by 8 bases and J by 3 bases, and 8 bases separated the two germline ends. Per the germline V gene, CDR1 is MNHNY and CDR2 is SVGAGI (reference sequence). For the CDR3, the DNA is TGTGCCAGCTTCGAGCTCTACAATGAGCAGTTCTTC. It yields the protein CASFELYNEQFF.

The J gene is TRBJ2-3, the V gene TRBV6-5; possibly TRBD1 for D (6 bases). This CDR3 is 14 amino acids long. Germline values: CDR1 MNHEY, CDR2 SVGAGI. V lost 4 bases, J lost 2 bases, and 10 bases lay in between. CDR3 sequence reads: CASSFGQYTDTQYF. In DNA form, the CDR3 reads TGTGCCAGCAGTTTCGGACAGTACACAGATACGCAGTATTTT.

CDR3 amino acids: CASSRTSLEETQYF. The CDR3 DNA is TGTGCCAGCAGCCGGACTAGCTTGGAGGAGACCCAGTACTTC. The chain has TRBV2 and TRBJ2-5; 8 nucleotides agree with TRBD2. CDR3 length: 14 amino acids. Germline V lookup: CDR1 SNHLY, CDR2 FYNNEI. V was clipped by 6 bases and J by 5 bases; unmatched bases: 8.

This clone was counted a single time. The chain's CDR3 is CASSPLRAGVAFF. The CDR3 nucleotides read TGTGCCAGCTCACCACTCAGGGCGGGAGTAGCTTTCTTT. The V and J genes are TRBV18 and TRBJ1-1, with D perhaps TRBD1 (5 bases). The CDR3 spans 13 residues. V lost 1 base and J lost 10, with 13 bases in between. Germline V CDR1 and CDR2: KGHSH, LQKENI.

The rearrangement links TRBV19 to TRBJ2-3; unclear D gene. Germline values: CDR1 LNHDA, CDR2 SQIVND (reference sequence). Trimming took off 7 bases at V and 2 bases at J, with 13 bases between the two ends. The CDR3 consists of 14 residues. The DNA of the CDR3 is TGTGCCAGTAAAATACACCTCTCCACAGATACGCAGTATTTT. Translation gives CASKIHLSTDTQYF.

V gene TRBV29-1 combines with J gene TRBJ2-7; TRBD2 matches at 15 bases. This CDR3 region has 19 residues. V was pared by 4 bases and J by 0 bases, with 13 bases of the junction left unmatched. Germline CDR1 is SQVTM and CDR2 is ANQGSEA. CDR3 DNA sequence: TGCAGCGTTGTTCATCCGGGACTAGCGGGAGGACGTCGCTCCTACGAGCAGTACTTC. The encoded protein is CSVVHPGLAGGRRSYEQYF.

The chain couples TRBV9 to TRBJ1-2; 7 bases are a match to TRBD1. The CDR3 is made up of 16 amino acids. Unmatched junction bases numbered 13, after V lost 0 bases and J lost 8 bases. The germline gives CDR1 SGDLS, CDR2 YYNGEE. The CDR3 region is CASSVDFGTDTSGYTF. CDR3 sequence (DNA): TGTGCCAGCAGCGTAGATTTTGGGACAGACACGTCAGGCTACACCTTC.